The 13 T cell receptor beta chains below were found in one sample sequenced in a study of OX40 agonist ivuxolimab in advanced cancers. Measured with immunoSEQ multiplex PCR; TCRdb has only the in-frame clones, and not every one. The sample contains about 77,000 clones, 85% to 95% of which appear only once. Here the sequenced sample was CD4+ or CD8+ T cells sorted from blood, taken in a trial of the OX40 agonist ivuxolimab. The receptors shown here come from an adult with an advanced solid tumor such as melanoma, head and neck, liver or kidney cancer.

The gene calls are TRBV7-2 and TRBJ1-2, with 8 bases that match TRBD1. After removal of 0 bases from V and 3 bases from J, the junction contained 3 bases not matched to a gene. Per the germline V gene, CDR1 is SGHTA and CDR2 is FQGNSA. The CDR3 is 15 amino acids. The DNA for the CDR3 is TGTGCCAGCAGCTTAGCCACGGGACAGGACTATGGCTACACCTTC. Its protein product is CASSLATGQDYGYTF.

The CDR3 here is CASSLAVQGATNSPLHF. Here the CDR3 DNA reads TGCGCCAGCAGCTTGGCCGTACAGGGTGCCACGAATTCACCCCTCCACTTT. This chain joins TRBV5-1 and TRBJ1-6; weak D call: TRBD1 (6 bases). The germline gives CDR1 SGHRS, CDR2 YFSETQ. Trimming shortened V by 0 bases and J by 7 bases, and 17 bases separated the two germline ends. This CDR3 comprises 17 residues. Based on the CDR3 plus reference TRBV5-1 and TRBJ1-6, the full variable domain is KAGVTQTPRYLIKTRGQQVTLSCSPISGHRSVSWYQQTPGQGLQFLFEYFSETQRNKGNFPGRFSGRQFSNSRSEMNVSTLELGDSALYLCASSLAVQGATNSPLHFGNGTRLTVT.

As for this clone: The sample carries other DNA sequences with the same CDR3. V and J are TRBV10-1 and TRBJ2-7; weak D call: TRBD1 (5 bases). CDR3 length equals 14 residues. CDR1 is WNHNN and CDR2 is SYGVQD in the germline V gene (reference sequence). V lost 0 bases, J lost 7 bases, and 13 bases lay in between. The CDR3: CASSESGPPGEQYF. As DNA, the CDR3 is TGCGCCAGCAGTGAGTCGGGGCCACCTGGGGAGCAGTACTTC.

This clone was found once. The gene calls are TRBV6-5 and TRBJ1-2, with unresolved D. V lost 5 bases and J lost 4, with 14 bases in between. CDR1 and CDR2 from the germline V gene are MNHEY and SVGAGI. The CDR3 sequence is 14 residues long. In DNA form, the CDR3 reads TGTGCCAGCAGTACAGACGGACGGATCTATGGCTACACCTTC. This encodes CASSTDGRIYGYTF.

The chain employs TRBV7-3 and TRBJ2-7; 7 bases match TRBD2. The CDR3 is 14 amino acids. Germline V gene lookup returns CDR1 SGHTA and CDR2 FQGTGA. J gave up 6 bases and V 5 bases, and 10 bases lay outside the gene matches. Here the CDR3 DNA reads TGTGCCAGCAGCCCTAACTCGGGGGGAGGCGAGCAGTACTTC. Its translation is CASSPNSGGGEQYF.

The chain recombines TRBV28 with TRBJ1-6, with D hard to call. Germline assignment: CDR1 MDHEN and CDR2 SYDVKM. This CDR3 contains 12 residues. V lost 7 bases and J lost 9, with 10 bases in between. For the CDR3, the DNA is TGTGCCAGCACCACATTAAGTTCACCCCTCCACTTT. Amino acid sequence: CASTTLSSPLHF.

This sequence joins TRBV18 and TRBJ1-1, with 9 bases matching TRBD1. The V gene end was trimmed by 4 bases and the J gene end by 4 bases; junction bases not matched to a gene: 7. Per the germline V gene, CDR1 is KGHSH and CDR2 is LQKENI. The CDR3 extends over 15 amino acids. CDR3 DNA sequence: TGTGCCAGCTCACAGGACAGGGGCGGTATCACTGAAGCTTTCTTT. Translated: CASSQDRGGITEAFF.

The chain couples TRBV5-6 to TRBJ2-1, with 10 bases matching TRBD1. Trimming took 3 bases from V and 7 from J; bases not matched to a gene: 10. The CDR3 has 16 amino acids. The germline gives CDR1 SGHDT, CDR2 YYEEEE. The CDR3 DNA sequence: TGTGCCAGCAGCTCAGACAGGGGGCGCATATGGAATGAGCAGTTCTTC. It translates to CASSSDRGRIWNEQFF. Complete variable domain (other parts from reference TRBV5-6 and TRBJ2-1): DAGVTQSPTHLIKTRGQQVTLRCSPKSGHDTVSWYQQALGQGPQFIFQYYEEEERQRGNFPDRFSGHQFPNYSSELNVNALLLGDSALYLCASSSDRGRIWNEQFFGPGTRLTVL.

The chain is built from TRBV27 and TRBJ2-2; 13 positions match TRBD2. The V gene end was trimmed by 5 bases and the J gene end by 5 bases; junction bases not matched to a gene: 2. Germline V gene sequence: CDR1 MNHEY, CDR2 SMNVEV (reference sequence). This CDR3 is built from 15 residues. CDR3 loop: CASSVLAGGTGELFF. The CDR3 bases are TGTGCCAGCAGTGTACTAGCGGGGGGGACCGGGGAGCTGTTTTTT.

The chain couples TRBV11-1 to TRBJ1-4; TRBD1 agrees at 10 bases. J lost 2 bases, V lost 4 bases, and 1 base had no gene match. Germline CDR1 and CDR2: SGHAT and FQDESV (reference sequence). The CDR3 length is 15 residues. The CDR3 sequence: CASSSDRGTNEKLFF. DNA for the CDR3: TGTGCCAGCAGCTCGGACAGGGGGACTAATGAAAAACTGTTTTTT. Combining the CDR3 with reference TRBV11-1 and TRBJ1-4 gives the whole variable domain EAEVAQSPRYKITEKSQAVAFWCDPISGHATLYWYRQILGQGPELLVQFQDESVVDDSQLPKDRFSAERLKGVDSTLKIQPAELGDSAMYLCASSSDRGTNEKLFFGSGTQLSVL.

V usage is TRBV6-6 and J usage is TRBJ2-1; 8 nucleotides align to TRBD1. The germline gives CDR1 MNHNY, CDR2 SVGAGI (reference sequence). V shed 0 bases and J 7 bases; nucleotides not matched to a gene: 5. The CDR3 length is 15 residues. CDR3 DNA: TGTGCCAGCAGTTACTCCGGGACAGGCCATAATGAGCAGTTCTTC. Amino acid sequence: CASSYSGTGHNEQFF.

V is TRBV5-4 and J is TRBJ1-1; 9 bases align to TRBD1. This CDR3 comprises 15 residues. Unmatched junction bases numbered 4, after V lost 3 bases and J lost 1 base. CDR1 and CDR2 from the germline V gene are SGHNT and YYREEE (reference sequence). As DNA, the CDR3 is TGTGCCAGCAGCTCCGCGGGACAGGGGAACACTGAAGCTTTCTTT. Encoded protein: CASSSAGQGNTEAFF.

The V gene is TRBV7-2, the J gene TRBJ2-3; the D is unclear. The CDR3 consists of 12 residues. Germline V gives CDR1 SGHTA, CDR2 FQGNSA. V lost 3 bases and J 2 bases, leaving 3 bases between the germline ends. The CDR3 DNA sequence: TGTGCCAGCAGCTTCTACACAGATACGCAGTATTTT. This codes for CASSFYTDTQYF.